Below, one TCR beta chain is given with its context. The data originate from a study of blood T cell repertoires in COVID-19. Sequencing used immunoSEQ multiplex PCR; TCRdb keeps in-frame clones, though not all of them. The sample yields just under 100,000 clones, around 83% seen once. The sequenced sample was peripheral blood. This receptor was obtained from a woman aged 60-70 years in a cohort sampled during active or convalescent COVID-19.

The CDR3: CASSSQGRQNYGYTF. In DNA form, the CDR3 reads TGTGCCAGCAGCTCACAGGGACGGCAGAACTATGGCTACACCTTC. The genes are TRBV5-4 and TRBJ1-2; D perhaps matches TRBD1 (6 bases). Germline CDR1 and CDR2: SGHNT and YYREEE (reference sequence). The CDR3 loop spans 15 amino acids. The V end was cut by 3 bases, the J end by 2 bases, with 14 bases between.